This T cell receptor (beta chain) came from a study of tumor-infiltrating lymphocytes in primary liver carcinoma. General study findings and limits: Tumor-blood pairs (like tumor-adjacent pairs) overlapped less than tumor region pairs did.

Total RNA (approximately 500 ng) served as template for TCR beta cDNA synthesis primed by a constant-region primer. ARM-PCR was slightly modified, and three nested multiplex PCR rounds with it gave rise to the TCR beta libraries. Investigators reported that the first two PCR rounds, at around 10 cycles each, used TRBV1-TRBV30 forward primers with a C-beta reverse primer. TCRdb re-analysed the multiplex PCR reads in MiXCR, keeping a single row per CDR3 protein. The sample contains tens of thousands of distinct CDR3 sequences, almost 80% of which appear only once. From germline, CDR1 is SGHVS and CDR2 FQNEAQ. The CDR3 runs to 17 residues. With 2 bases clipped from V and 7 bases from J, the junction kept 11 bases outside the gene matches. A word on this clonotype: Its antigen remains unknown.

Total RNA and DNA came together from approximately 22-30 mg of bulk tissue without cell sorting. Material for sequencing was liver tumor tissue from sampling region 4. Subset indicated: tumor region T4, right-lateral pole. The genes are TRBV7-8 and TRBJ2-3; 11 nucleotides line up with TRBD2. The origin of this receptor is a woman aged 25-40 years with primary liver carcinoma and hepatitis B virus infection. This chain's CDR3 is CASSLWQLAGARHTQYF. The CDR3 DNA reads TGTGCCAGCAGCTTATGGCAACTAGCGGGAGCAAGGCATACGCAGTATTTT.